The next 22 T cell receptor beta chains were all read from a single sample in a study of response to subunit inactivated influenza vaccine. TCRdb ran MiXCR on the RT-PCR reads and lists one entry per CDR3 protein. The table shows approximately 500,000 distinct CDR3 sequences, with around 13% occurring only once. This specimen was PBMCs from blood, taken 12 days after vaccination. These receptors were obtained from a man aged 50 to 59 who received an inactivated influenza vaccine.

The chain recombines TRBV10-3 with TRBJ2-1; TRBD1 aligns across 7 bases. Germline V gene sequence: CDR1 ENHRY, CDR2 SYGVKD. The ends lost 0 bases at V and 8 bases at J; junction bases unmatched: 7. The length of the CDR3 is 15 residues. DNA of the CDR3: TGTGCCATCAGTGAGTCGACAGGGATCCTCCATGAGCAGTTCTTC. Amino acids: CAISESTGILHEQFF.

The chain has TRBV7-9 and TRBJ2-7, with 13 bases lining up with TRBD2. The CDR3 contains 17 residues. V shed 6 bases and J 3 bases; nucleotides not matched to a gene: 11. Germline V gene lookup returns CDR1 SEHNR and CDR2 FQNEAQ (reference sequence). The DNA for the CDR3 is TGTGCCAGCAGTAAAGGGACTAGCGGGAAGGCAGACTACGAGCAGTACTTC. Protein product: CASSKGTSGKADYEQYF.

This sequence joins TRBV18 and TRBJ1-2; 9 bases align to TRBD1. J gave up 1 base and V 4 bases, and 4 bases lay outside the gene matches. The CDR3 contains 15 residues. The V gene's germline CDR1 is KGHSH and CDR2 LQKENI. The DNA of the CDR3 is TGTGCCAGCTCACAACAGGGGGCACTTAACTATGGCTACACCTTC. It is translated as CASSQQGALNYGYTF.

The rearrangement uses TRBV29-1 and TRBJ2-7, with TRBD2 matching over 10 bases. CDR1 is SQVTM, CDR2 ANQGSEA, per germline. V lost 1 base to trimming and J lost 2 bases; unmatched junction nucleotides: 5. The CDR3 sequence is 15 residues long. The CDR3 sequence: CSVEGLAGSTYEQYF. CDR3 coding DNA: TGCAGCGTTGAAGGACTAGCGGGCTCTACCTACGAGCAGTACTTC.

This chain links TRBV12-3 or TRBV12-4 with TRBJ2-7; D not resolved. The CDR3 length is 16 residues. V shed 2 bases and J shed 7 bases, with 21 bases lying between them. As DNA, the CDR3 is TGTGCCAGCAGTTTACGGCTCGGTTCTACGGTGGGGGAGCAGTACTTC. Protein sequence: CASSLRLGSTVGEQYF.

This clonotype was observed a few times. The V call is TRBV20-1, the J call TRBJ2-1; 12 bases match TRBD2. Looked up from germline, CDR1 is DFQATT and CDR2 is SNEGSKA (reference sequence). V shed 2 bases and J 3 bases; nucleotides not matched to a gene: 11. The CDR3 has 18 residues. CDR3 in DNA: TGCAGTGCTAGACTAAGGATCCGGACTAGCGGGAACTACAATGAGCAGTTCTTC. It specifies CSARLRIRTSGNYNEQFF.

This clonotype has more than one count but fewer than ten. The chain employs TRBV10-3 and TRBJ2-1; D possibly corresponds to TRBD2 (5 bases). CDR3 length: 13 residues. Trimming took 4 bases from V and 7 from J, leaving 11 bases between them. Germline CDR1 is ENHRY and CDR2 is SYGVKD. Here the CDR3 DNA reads TGTGCCATCAGTGTCACGGGATTGAATGAGCAGTTCTTC. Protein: CAISVTGLNEQFF.

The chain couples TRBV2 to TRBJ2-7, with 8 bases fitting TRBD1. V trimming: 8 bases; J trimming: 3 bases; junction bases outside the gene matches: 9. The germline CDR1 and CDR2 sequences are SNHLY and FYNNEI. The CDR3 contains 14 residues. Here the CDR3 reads CASGRDRWDYEQYF. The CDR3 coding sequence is TGTGCCAGCGGTCGGGACAGGTGGGACTACGAGCAGTACTTC.

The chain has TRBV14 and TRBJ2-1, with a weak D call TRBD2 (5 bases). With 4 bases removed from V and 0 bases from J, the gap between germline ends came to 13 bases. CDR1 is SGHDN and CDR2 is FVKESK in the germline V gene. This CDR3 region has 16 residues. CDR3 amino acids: CASSPRDSPSYNEQFF. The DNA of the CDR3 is TGTGCCAGCAGCCCCCGGGATAGTCCCTCCTACAATGAGCAGTTCTTC.

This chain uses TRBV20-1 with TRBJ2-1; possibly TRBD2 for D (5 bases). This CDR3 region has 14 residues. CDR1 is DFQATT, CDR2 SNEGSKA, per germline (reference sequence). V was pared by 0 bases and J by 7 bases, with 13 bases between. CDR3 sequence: CSARDWGASNEQFF. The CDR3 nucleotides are TGCAGTGCTAGAGATTGGGGAGCGAGTAATGAGCAGTTCTTC.

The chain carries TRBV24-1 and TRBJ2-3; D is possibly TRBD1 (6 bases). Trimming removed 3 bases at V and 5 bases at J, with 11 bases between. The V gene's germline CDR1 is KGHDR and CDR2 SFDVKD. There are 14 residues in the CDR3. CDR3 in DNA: TGTGCCACCAGTGATACAGGGATGCGAGATACGCAGTATTTT. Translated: CATSDTGMRDTQYF.

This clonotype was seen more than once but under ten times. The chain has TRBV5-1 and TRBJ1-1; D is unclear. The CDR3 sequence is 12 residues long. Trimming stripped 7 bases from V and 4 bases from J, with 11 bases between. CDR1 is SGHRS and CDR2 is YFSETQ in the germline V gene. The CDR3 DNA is TGCGCCAGCCAAACGGGAGGCACTGAAGCTTTCTTT. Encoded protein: CASQTGGTEAFF.

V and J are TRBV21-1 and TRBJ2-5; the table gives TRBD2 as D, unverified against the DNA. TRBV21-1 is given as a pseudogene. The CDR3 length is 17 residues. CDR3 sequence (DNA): TGTGCCAGCAGCAAAGCCGCTAGCGGGACGTACCAAGAGACCCAGTACTTC. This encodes CASSKAASGTYQETQYF.

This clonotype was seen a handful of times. CDR3 in DNA: TGTGCCAGCAGCCAACTGACTAGCGGGAGGGCCAGGGAGACCCAGTACTTC. This translates into CASSQLTSGRARETQYF. This chain uses TRBV3-1 with TRBJ2-5; 14 bases match TRBD2. The CDR3 totals 17 residues. Germline CDR1 LGHDT, CDR2 YNNKEL (reference sequence). V shed 2 bases, J shed 5 bases, and the junction held 7 bases outside the gene matches.

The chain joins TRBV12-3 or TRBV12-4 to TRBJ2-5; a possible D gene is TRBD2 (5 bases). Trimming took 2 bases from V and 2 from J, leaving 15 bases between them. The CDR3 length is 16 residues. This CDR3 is CASSLSPLRDQETQYF. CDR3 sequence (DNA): TGTGCCAGCAGTTTATCGCCGCTTCGGGATCAAGAGACCCAGTACTTC.

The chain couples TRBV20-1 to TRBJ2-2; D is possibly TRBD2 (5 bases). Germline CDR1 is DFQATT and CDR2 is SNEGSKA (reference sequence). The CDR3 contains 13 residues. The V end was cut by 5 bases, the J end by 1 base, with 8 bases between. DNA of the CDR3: TGCAGTGCTCGGACTGTGAACACCGGGGAGCTGTTTTTT. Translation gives CSARTVNTGELFF.

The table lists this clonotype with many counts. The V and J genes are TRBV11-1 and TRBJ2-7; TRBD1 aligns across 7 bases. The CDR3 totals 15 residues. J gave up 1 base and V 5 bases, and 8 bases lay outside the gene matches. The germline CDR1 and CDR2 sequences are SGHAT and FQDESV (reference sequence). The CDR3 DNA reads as TGTGCCAGCAGCAGTCTTCAGGGACAGTCCTACGAGCAGTACTTC. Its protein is CASSSLQGQSYEQYF.

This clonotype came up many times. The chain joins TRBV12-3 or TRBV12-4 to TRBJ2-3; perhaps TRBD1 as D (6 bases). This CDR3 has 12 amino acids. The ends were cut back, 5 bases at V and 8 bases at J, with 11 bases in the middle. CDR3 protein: CASSTGLGTQYF. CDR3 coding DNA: TGTGCCAGCAGTACAGGGCTCGGTACGCAGTATTTT.

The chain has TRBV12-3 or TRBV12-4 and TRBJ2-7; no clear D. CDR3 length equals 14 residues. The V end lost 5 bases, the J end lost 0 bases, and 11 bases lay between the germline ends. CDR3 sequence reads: CASSPPRLSYEQYF. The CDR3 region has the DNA TGTGCCAGCAGTCCCCCTCGGCTCTCCTACGAGCAGTACTTC.

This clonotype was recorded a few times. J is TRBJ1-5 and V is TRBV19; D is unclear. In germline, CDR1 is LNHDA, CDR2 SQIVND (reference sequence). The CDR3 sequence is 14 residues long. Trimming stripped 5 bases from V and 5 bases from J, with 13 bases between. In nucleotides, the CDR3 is TGTGCCAGTAGTCCCGGTGGGTCCCATCAGCCCCAGCATTTT. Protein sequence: CASSPGGSHQPQHF. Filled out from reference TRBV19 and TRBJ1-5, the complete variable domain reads DGGITQSPKYLFRKEGQNVTLSCEQNLNHDAMYWYRQDPGQGLRLIYYSQIVNDFQKGDIAEGYSVSREKKESFPLTVTSAQKNPTAFYLCASSPGGSHQPQHFGDGTRLSIL.

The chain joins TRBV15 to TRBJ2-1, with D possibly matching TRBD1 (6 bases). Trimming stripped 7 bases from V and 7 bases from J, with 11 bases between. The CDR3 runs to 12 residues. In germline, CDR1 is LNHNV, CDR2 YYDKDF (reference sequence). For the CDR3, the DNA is TGTGCCACCACCAAAACAGGGAATGAGCAGTTCTTC. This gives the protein CATTKTGNEQFF.

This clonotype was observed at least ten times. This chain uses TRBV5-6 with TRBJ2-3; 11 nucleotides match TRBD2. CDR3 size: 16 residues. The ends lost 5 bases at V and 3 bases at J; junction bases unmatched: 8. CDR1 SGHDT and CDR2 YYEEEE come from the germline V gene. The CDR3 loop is CASRLAGGEWTDTQYF. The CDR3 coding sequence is TGTGCCAGCAGGTTAGCGGGGGGGGAATGGACAGATACGCAGTATTTT.